The entry below describes one TCR beta chain. This receptor's antigen is unknown. Base qualities are missing; no much larger clone stands one base away. These data originate in a study of molecular identifiers for immune sequencing clone quantification (dated by TCRdb to 2016 to 2019). For the wider study: For a replicate experiment, the RNA from either approximately 20,000 or 100,000 naive CD8 T cells was divided into five aliquots, and four of those aliquots went on to sequencing. This methods study used CD8 T cells to benchmark TCR RNA copy counting and molecular-identifier clustering-based TCR repertoire sequencing (MIDCIRS).

Summary of the overall study and its limitations: Spiked-in Jurkat TCR RNA (approximately eleven copies' worth), which is not part of the donor repertoire, was contained in the naive libraries. About three recovered TCR RNA copies per cell were obtained by modeling, versus roughly 10 by digital PCR, implying a capture efficiency of 25% to 35%. In CMV-specific effector cells, clones with more than 20 RNA copies contained over 98% of molecules, whereas in naive cells such clones contained under 1% of molecules. Without barcode sub-clustering, chimeric consensus sequences inflated TCR diversity; chimeras reached as high as 47%. Even against a background of 750,000 to 1,000,000 naive CD8 T cells, spiked-in Jurkat TCR RNA amounting to a single cell's worth was reported to be detectable. Highly expanded clone sizes could be underestimated because identical TCR molecules may share a barcode.

The method was PCR. TCRdb records Illumina HiSeq 4000 as the sequencer. Bulk TCR libraries were made following a previously described method, with the TCR primers given in Table S5. The Qiagen AllPrep DNA/RNA kit was used to purify total RNA. Reads from multiple sequencing runs of the same library were pooled before analysis. Under the source paper's analysis protocol: Only reads with exact TCR constant sequence were kept, trimmed to 150 nt, and grouped by their 12-nt molecular barcodes. Within each barcode group, reads were sub-clustered at a 15% Levenshtein threshold, and quality-weighted consensus sequences were built per RNA molecule. Non-functional sequences were filtered out, along with any lower-count sequence sitting one edit away from another sequence. Based on fitting two negative binomial distributions, any barcode sub-cluster with under 20% of the maximum read count was discarded. Clones were called with MiXCR by TCRdb after fastp trimmed the public reads at Q25, and only in-frame beta chains were retained. One record per CDR3 amino acid sequence lists the most common genes and DNA. The V and J calls were determined by TCRdb, not by the authors. The sample data list approximately 550,000 distinct CDR3 sequences, and 20% to 25% of these were observed just once. The ten largest clones take up about 0.8% of the sample.

Libraries of naive CD8 T cells were generated from roughly 21,000 to 960,000 sorted cells, with 10%, 30% or 50% of the purified RNA used. On a BD FACSAria II, naive CD8 T cells were FACS-sorted as CD8+CD4-CCR7+CD45RA+ and collected into RLT Plus buffer. Approximately eleven TCR copies' worth of Jurkat RNA were spiked into roughly 19,000-1,000,000 naive CD8 T cell samples to test detection sensitivity. CD8 T cells were enriched with RosetteSep CD8+ T Cell Enrichment Cocktail and Ficoll-Paque, followed by ACK red cell lysis. V is reduced by 2 bases and J by 5 bases, leaving a spacing of 18 bases between them. Spanning cysteine to phenylalanine, the CDR3 consists of 16 amino acids. Only the CDR3 region is kept as DNA, spanning 48 bases read in frame from base 1.

Sequenced: naive CD8+ T cells from blood, with Jurkat cell RNA spiked in. The meaning of the sample's cell subset or site label: FACS-sorted CD8+CD4-CCR7+CD45RA+ naive T cells. The receptor was isolated from a human donor in good health. Some libraries in this study had Jurkat cell RNA spiked in. The chain couples TRBV12-3 or TRBV12-4 to TRBJ1-1, with the identity of the D gene unclear. The CDR3 reads as follows: CASSLLYLRNGTEAFF. The nucleotide sequence reads TGTGCCAGCAGTTTATTATACCTCAGGAATGGGACTGAAGCTTTCTTT.